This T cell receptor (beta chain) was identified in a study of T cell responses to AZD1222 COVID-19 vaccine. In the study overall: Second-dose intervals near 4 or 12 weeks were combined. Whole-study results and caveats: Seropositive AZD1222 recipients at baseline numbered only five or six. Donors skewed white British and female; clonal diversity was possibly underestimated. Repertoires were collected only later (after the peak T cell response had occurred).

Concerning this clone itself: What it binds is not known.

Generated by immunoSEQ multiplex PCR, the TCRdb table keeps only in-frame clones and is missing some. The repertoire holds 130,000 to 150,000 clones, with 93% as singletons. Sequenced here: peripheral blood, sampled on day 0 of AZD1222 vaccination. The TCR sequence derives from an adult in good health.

The CDR3 DNA is TGTGCCAGCTCACCGGTTGACGGGAACACTGAAGCTTTCTTT. This encodes CASSPVDGNTEAFF. The rearrangement joins TRBV18 to TRBJ1-1; the D is unclear. V gave up 3 bases and J gave up 1 base, with 9 bases separating them. CDR1 is KGHSH and CDR2 is LQKENI in the germline V gene. The CDR3 contains 14 residues.